Each of the 13 T cell receptor beta chains below was sequenced from the same sample in a study of shared clonotypes between healthy human individuals. Repertoires were generated with immunoSEQ multiplex PCR, while TCRdb's copy carries only in-frame clones and drops some. This table holds about 120,000 clones, about 70% found once. The sequencing input was memory CD8+ T cells sorted from blood. The subset here: CD45RO+ cells pooled with CCR7-negative TemRA cells. These receptors were collected from a woman under 40 in good health.

This rearrangement joins TRBV25-1 to TRBJ2-3, with 8 bases fitting TRBD2. Germline V gene sequence: CDR1 MGHDK, CDR2 SYGVNS. The ends lost 5 bases at V and 4 bases at J; junction bases unmatched: 14. This CDR3 has 17 residues. The DNA of the CDR3 is TGTGCCAGCAGTCAAAGGGGCGAGCGGGAGTCAGCAGATACGCAGTATTTT. It is translated as CASSQRGERESADTQYF.

The chain couples TRBV18 to TRBJ2-3; D is uncertain. V was pared by 8 bases and J by 0 bases, with 15 bases between. Germline lookup yields CDR1 KGHSH and CDR2 LQKENI. The CDR3 is 15 residues long. CDR3 DNA: TGTGCCAGCACACGTTGGGGAACTAGCACAGATACGCAGTATTTT. It codes for CASTRWGTSTDTQYF. Drawing the rest from reference TRBV18 and TRBJ2-3, the complete variable domain is NAGVMQNPRHLVRRRGQEARLRCSPMKGHSHVYWYRQLPEEGLKFMVYLQKENIIDESGMPKERFSAEFPKEGPSILRIQQVVRGDSAAYFCASTRWGTSTDTQYFGPGTRLTVL.

This chain links TRBV28 with TRBJ2-7; 13 bases fit TRBD2. The germline CDR1 and CDR2 sequences are MDHEN and SYDVKM. The J segment lost 2 bases and the V segment lost 5 bases, leaving 9 bases of the junction unmatched. The CDR3 sequence is 17 residues long. For the CDR3, the DNA is TGTGCCAGCAGTCCTCCGGGACTAGCGGGATCGACCTACGAGCAGTACTTC. Amino acid sequence: CASSPPGLAGSTYEQYF.

This CDR3 reads CSVEDGGRNSYEQYF. Here the CDR3 DNA reads TGCAGCGTTGAAGATGGAGGAAGGAATTCCTACGAGCAGTACTTC. The chain joins TRBV29-1 to TRBJ2-5; D possibly corresponds to TRBD2 (5 bases). The end of the DNA aligns better with TRBJ2-7, so the J call may be wrong. Germline-derived CDR1 and CDR2 are SQVTM and ANQGSEA. The CDR3 loop spans 15 amino acids.

Many counts were recorded for this clone. The rearrangement links TRBV18 to TRBJ1-4; no clear D gene. This CDR3 has 16 residues. Germline-derived CDR1 and CDR2 are KGHSH and LQKENI. Trimming stripped 3 bases from V and 8 bases from J, with 19 bases between. The CDR3 loop reads CASSPRNPGVHEKLFF. The CDR3, as DNA: TGTGCCAGCTCACCCCGCAATCCAGGAGTGCACGAAAAACTGTTTTTT.

The chain links TRBV2 to TRBJ1-4; D not certain. This CDR3 is 15 amino acids long. Trimming left V 5 bases short and J 4 bases short, with 14 bases between. The germline V gene has CDR1 SNHLY and CDR2 FYNNEI. This chain's CDR3 is CASSPIGKFNEKLFF. The CDR3 DNA sequence: TGTGCCAGCAGTCCCATAGGGAAATTTAATGAAAAACTGTTTTTT.

The chain has TRBV5-1 and TRBJ2-1, with 7 bases aligning to TRBD1. Trimming took 4 bases from V and 0 from J; bases not matched to a gene: 10. Germline CDR1 reads SGHRS; CDR2 reads YFSETQ. CDR3 size: 17 residues. The CDR3 is CASSRRDSTVSYNEQFF. In DNA form, the CDR3 reads TGCGCCAGCAGCCGTCGGGACAGTACTGTCTCCTACAATGAGCAGTTCTTC.

Only one count was recorded for this clone. The chain couples TRBV4-1 to TRBJ2-1; D unclear. Germline lookup yields CDR1 MGHRA and CDR2 YSYEKL. The CDR3 has 14 amino acids. Trimming removed 4 bases at V and 9 bases at J, with 16 bases between. CDR3 residues: CASSPLVRSAEQFF. The DNA of the CDR3 is TGCGCCAGCAGCCCCTTAGTGAGGAGCGCTGAGCAGTTCTTC.

The V gene is TRBV2, the J gene TRBJ1-5, with no clear D. Trimming shortened V by 6 bases and J by 0 bases, and 12 bases separated the two germline ends. CDR3 length: 15 residues. The germline gives CDR1 SNHLY, CDR2 FYNNEI. CDR3 in DNA: TGTGCCAGCAGCTACGCAGTCCATAGCAATCAGCCCCAGCATTTT. It yields the protein CASSYAVHSNQPQHF.

This chain links TRBV10-3 with TRBJ2-3; D gene uncertain. Germline V gene sequence: CDR1 ENHRY, CDR2 SYGVKD. This CDR3 has 13 residues. V shed 8 bases and J shed 2 bases, with 11 bases lying between them. DNA for the CDR3: TGTGCCATCTGGGCCCCTTACACAGATACGCAGTATTTT. It encodes CAIWAPYTDTQYF.

The rearrangement joins TRBV4-2 to TRBJ1-5; D gene unclear. V lost 0 bases and J lost 4, with 10 bases in between. The CDR3 is 15 residues long. Germline assignment: CDR1 LGHNA and CDR2 YNFKEQ. The CDR3, as DNA: TGTGCCAGCAGCCAAGATTTGGGCAGGAATCAGCCCCAGCATTTT. Amino acids: CASSQDLGRNQPQHF.

The chain couples TRBV6-6 to TRBJ2-4, with 7 positions matching TRBD2. This CDR3 has 16 residues. Germline lookup yields CDR1 MNHNY and CDR2 SVGAGI (reference sequence). J lost 1 base, V lost 6 bases, and 9 bases had no gene match. This CDR3 is CASSLTSDGAKNIQYF. CDR3 nucleotides: TGTGCCAGCAGCCTTACTAGCGACGGGGCCAAAAACATTCAGTACTTC.

J is TRBJ2-5 and V is TRBV7-8; no firm D call. Germline V CDR1 and CDR2: SGHVS, FQNEAQ. This CDR3 has 16 residues. Trimming removed 5 bases from V and 2 bases from J, with 18 bases in between. The CDR3, as DNA: TGTGCCAGCAGCCCCGAGCTCTCAGAGAAGCAAGAGACCCAGTACTTC. It codes for CASSPELSEKQETQYF.